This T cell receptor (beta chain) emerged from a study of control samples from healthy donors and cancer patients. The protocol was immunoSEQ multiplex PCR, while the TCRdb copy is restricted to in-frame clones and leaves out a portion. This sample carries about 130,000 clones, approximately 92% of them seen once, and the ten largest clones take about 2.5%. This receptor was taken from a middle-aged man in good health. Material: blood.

The CDR3 nucleotides read TGTGCCACCAGCAGAGACCTACTAGCTTGGGACGAGCAGTACTTC. This encodes CATSRDLLAWDEQYF. The rearrangement uses TRBV15 and TRBJ2-7, with D tentatively TRBD2 (6 bases). CDR1 LNHNV and CDR2 YYDKDF come from the germline V gene (reference sequence). Trimming left V 0 bases short and J 5 bases short, with 14 bases between. The CDR3 sequence is 15 residues long.